The sample holds a few counts of the clone carrying this TCR beta chain. The assay was immunoSEQ multiplex PCR, and TCRdb's table has in-frame clones only and misses some. The data contain about 150,000 clones, roughly 80% of them singletons. This sample was taken from a study of blood T cell repertoires in COVID-19. About the research overall: Whether acute or convalescent, the COVID-19 samples came from the United States, Italy and Spain.

The germline V gene has CDR1 SQVTM and CDR2 ANQGSEA. The CDR3 is made up of 15 amino acids. V shed 2 bases and J shed 7 bases, with 20 bases lying between them. Sequenced: peripheral blood. The rearrangement links TRBV29-1 to TRBJ1-2; tentatively, D is TRBD1 (6 bases). This TCR derives from a woman of 80 years or more with acute or convalescent COVID-19. Written as DNA, the CDR3 is TGCAGCGTTGAATCTGGGGGACACTCGGAAGGTGGCTACACCTTC. Amino acids: CSVESGGHSEGGYTF.